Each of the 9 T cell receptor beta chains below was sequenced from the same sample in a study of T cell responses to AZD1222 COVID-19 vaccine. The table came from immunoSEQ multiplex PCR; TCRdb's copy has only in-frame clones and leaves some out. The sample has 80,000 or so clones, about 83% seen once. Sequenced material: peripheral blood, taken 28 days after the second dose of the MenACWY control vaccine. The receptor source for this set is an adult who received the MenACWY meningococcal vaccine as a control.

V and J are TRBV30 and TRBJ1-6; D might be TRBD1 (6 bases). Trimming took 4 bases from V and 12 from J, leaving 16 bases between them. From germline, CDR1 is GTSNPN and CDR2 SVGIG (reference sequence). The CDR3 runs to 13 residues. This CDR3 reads CAWTIGGWGPLHF. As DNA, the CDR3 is TGTGCCTGGACAATAGGGGGTTGGGGACCCCTCCACTTT.

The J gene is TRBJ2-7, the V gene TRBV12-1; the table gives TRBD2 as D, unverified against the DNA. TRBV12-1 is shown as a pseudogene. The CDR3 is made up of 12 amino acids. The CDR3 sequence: CATLGGPYEQYF. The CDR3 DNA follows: TGTGCCACCCTGGGAGGGCCATACGAGCAGTACTTC.

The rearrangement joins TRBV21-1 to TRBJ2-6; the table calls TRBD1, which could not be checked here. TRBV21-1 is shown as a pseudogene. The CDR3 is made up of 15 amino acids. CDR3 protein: CASSTGGSGANVLTF. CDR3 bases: TGTGCCAGCAGTACAGGGGGATCTGGGGCCAACGTCCTGACTTTC.

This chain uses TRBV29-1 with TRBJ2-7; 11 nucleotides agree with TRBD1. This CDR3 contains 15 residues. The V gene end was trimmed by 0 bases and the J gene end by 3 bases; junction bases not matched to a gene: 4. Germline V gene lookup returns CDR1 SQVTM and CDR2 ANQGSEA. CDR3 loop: CSVEDRGTGGYEQYF. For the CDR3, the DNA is TGCAGCGTTGAAGATCGCGGGACAGGGGGCTACGAGCAGTACTTC.

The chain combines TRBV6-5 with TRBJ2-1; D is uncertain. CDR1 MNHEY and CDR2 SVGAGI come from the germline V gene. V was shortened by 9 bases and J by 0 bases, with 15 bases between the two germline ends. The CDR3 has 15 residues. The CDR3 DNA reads TGTGCCAGTTCCTTTATGGATTCCTCCTACAATGAGCAGTTCTTC. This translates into CASSFMDSSYNEQFF.

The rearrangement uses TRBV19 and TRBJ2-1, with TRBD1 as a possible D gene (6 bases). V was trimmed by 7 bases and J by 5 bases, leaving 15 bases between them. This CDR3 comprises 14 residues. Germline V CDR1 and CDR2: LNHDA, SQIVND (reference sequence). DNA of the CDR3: TGTGCCAGTACCACACCTGGACAGAACAATGAGCAGTTCTTC. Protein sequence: CASTTPGQNNEQFF.

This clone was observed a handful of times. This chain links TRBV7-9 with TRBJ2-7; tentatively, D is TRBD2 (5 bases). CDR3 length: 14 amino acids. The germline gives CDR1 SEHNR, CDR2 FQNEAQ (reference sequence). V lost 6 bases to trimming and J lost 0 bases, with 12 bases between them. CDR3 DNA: TGTGCCAGCAGGCCAGAACGGGGCTCCTACGAGCAGTACTTC. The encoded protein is CASRPERGSYEQYF.

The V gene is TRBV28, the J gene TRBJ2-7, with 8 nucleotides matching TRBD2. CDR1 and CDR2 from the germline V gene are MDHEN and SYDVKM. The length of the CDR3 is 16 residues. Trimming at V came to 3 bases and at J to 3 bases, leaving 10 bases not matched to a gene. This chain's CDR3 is CASSLGPGLVNYEQYF. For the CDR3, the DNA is TGTGCCAGCAGTTTGGGACCGGGACTAGTCAACTACGAGCAGTACTTC.

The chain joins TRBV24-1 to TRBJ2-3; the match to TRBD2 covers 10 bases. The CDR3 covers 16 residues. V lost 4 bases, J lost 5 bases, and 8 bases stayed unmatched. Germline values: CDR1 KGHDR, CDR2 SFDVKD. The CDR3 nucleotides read TGTGCCACCAGTGACCAAGGGCTAGCGGGAGAAGATACGCAGTATTTT. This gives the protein CATSDQGLAGEDTQYF.